This TCR beta chain was captured in a study of T cells in localized non-small cell lung cancer. Measured with immunoSEQ multiplex PCR; TCRdb has only the in-frame clones, and not every one. The sample yields around 28,000 clones, roughly 91% seen once. CDR3 size: 15 residues. A remark on this clone: Its specificity is not known.

Findings of the study overall: Uninvolved nearby lung showed the greatest T cell clonality, exceeding that found in tumor. Researchers found a median approximately 55 of the top 100 tumor clones in adjacent lung.

The sample here was peripheral blood, taken before any cancer treatment. This sequence originates from a female donor aged 60 or older with stage I lung adenocarcinoma. The chain has TRBV12-1 and TRBJ2-3; TRBD2, the table's D call, lacks a check against the DNA. TRBV12-1 is marked as a pseudogene. For the CDR3, the DNA is TGTGCCAGCATCCTTGGGGCGGGAGGACCAGATACGCAGTATTTT. It codes for CASILGAGGPDTQYF.